These T cell receptor beta chains were read from a single sample in a study of shared clonotypes between healthy human individuals. The protocol was immunoSEQ multiplex PCR, while the TCRdb copy is restricted to in-frame clones and leaves out a portion. The table has roughly 1,500,000 clones, approximately 98.5% seen once. Sequencing was done on a sample of naive CD4+ T cells sorted from blood. The receptor set was obtained from a young man in good health. Both conserved end residues are part of each CDR3. Each record gives: D gene, clone size, V gene, J gene, CDR3 length, CDR3 protein, CDR3 DNA. A D gene is named only where the DNA matches it firmly. Clone size is not always given. Where it is, it says once, few, many or a class for expanded clones.

D: .; size: few; V: TRBV18; J: TRBJ2-7; length: 13; CDR3: CASSPSREYEQYF; DNA: TGTGCCAGCTCACCTTCCCGGGAGTACGAGCAGTACTTC
D: .; size: .; V: TRBV6-1; J: TRBJ1-5; length: 14; CDR3: CASMEIGGYQPQHF; DNA: TGTGCCAGCATGGAGATTGGGGGTTATCAGCCCCAGCATTTT
D: .; size: once; V: TRBV5-4; J: TRBJ1-1; length: 13; CDR3: CASSLVPGAEAFF; DNA: TGTGCCAGCAGCTTGGTGCCGGGGGCTGAAGCTTTCTTT
D: .; size: .; V: TRBV7-8; J: TRBJ2-2; length: 17; CDR3: CASSLASMGVETGELFF; DNA: TGTGCCAGCAGCTTAGCGTCTATGGGAGTGGAAACCGGGGAGCTGTTTTTT
D: .; size: .; V: TRBV6-5; J: TRBJ1-4; length: 14; CDR3: CASSDLPKERKLFF; DNA: TGTGCCAGCAGTGACTTACCTAAGGAGAGAAAACTGTTTTTT
D: .; size: .; V: TRBV28; J: TRBJ2-7; length: 14; CDR3: CASTPSPRGFEQYF; DNA: TGTGCCAGTACCCCAAGCCCCCGCGGTTTCGAGCAGTACTTC
D: TRBD2; size: .; V: TRBV7-6; J: TRBJ2-1; length: 14; CDR3: CASRPLSGRVEQFF; DNA: TGTGCCAGCAGACCCCTTAGCGGGAGGGTTGAGCAGTTCTTC
D: .; size: .; V: TRBV9; J: TRBJ1-2; length: 13; CDR3: CASSAGPHYGYTF; DNA: TGTGCCAGCAGCGCCGGCCCCCACTATGGCTACACCTTC
D: .; size: .; V: TRBV25-1; J: TRBJ2-5; length: 14; CDR3: CASSEYSGQETQYF; DNA: TGTGCCAGCAGTGAATATTCAGGCCAAGAGACCCAGTACTTC
D: TRBD2; size: .; V: TRBV27; J: TRBJ2-7; length: 18; CDR3: CASSFGVSGSSFTYEQYF; DNA: TGTGCCAGCAGTTTTGGTGTTAGCGGGAGCAGTTTTACCTACGAGCAGTACTTC
D: .; size: .; V: TRBV27; J: TRBJ2-7; length: 14; CDR3: CASSLQQGLYEQYF; DNA: TGTGCCAGCAGCCTCCAACAGGGTCTCTACGAGCAGTACTTC
D: .; size: .; V: TRBV6-5; J: TRBJ2-6; length: 15; CDR3: CASSPLASGANVLTF; DNA: TGTGCCAGCTCCCCGTTGGCAAGCGGGGCCAACGTCCTGACTTTC
D: TRBD2; size: .; V: TRBV9; J: TRBJ2-1; length: 16; CDR3: CASSQLAGAPFNEQFF; DNA: TGTGCCAGCAGCCAATTAGCGGGAGCACCGTTTAATGAGCAGTTCTTC
D: .; size: .; V: TRBV7-9; J: TRBJ2-7; length: 15; CDR3: CASSPLGGSSYEQYF; DNA: TGTGCCAGCAGCCCCCTGGGGGGAAGCTCCTACGAGCAGTACTTC
D: .; size: .; V: TRBV7-9; J: TRBJ2-7; length: 12; CDR3: CASSVDSFEQYF; DNA: TGTGCCAGCAGCGTAGACAGTTTCGAGCAGTACTTC
D: .; size: .; V: TRBV5-6; J: TRBJ1-6; length: 16; CDR3: CASSLGGDSYNSPLHF; DNA: TGTGCCAGCAGCTTAGGGGGGGACTCCTATAATTCACCCCTCCACTTT
D: .; size: .; V: TRBV2; J: TRBJ1-4; length: 14; CDR3: CASSPNLPQEKLFF; DNA: TGTGCCAGCAGTCCGAATTTGCCGCAAGAAAAACTGTTTTTT
D: .; size: .; V: TRBV5-5; J: TRBJ2-7; length: 12; CDR3: CASSSGIYEQYF; DNA: TGTGCCAGCAGCTCCGGTATCTACGAGCAGTACTTC
D: TRBD1; size: .; V: TRBV14; J: TRBJ2-2; length: 16; CDR3: CASRATGTGATGELFF; DNA: TGTGCCAGCAGGGCAACCGGGACAGGAGCGACCGGGGAGCTGTTTTTT
D: TRBD1; size: .; V: TRBV7-7; J: TRBJ2-7; length: 16; CDR3: CASSPNPQGHAYEQYF; DNA: TGTGCCAGCAGCCCAAACCCACAGGGGCATGCCTACGAGCAGTACTTC
D: .; size: .; V: TRBV19; J: TRBJ2-7; length: 18; CDR3: CASSRRSEGGPPFYEQYF; DNA: TGTGCCAGTAGTCGACGATCCGAGGGGGGTCCCCCCTTCTACGAGCAGTACTTC
D: .; size: .; V: TRBV19; J: TRBJ1-3; length: 17; CDR3: CASSRPPPRVSGNTIYF; DNA: TGTGCCAGTAGTCGACCCCCGCCCAGAGTCTCTGGAAACACCATATATTTT